The present T cell receptor (beta chain) was sequenced within a study of OX40 agonist ivuxolimab in advanced cancers. Study-level background: Dose-escalation cases comprised hepatocellular carcinoma, melanoma, renal cell or head and neck cancer.

Only one count was recorded for this clone. The antigen is not known. TCRdb's copy holds only in-frame clones and misses some; the assay was immunoSEQ multiplex PCR. The sample shows tens of thousands of clones, about 85% of them seen only once. Study-level findings and limits: At doses 0.1 to 3.0 mg/kg, CD4+ and CD8+ clones expanded.

This TCR derives from an adult with an advanced solid tumor such as melanoma, head and neck, liver or kidney cancer. Source: CD4+ or CD8+ T cells sorted from blood, taken in a trial of the OX40 agonist ivuxolimab.

CDR3 coding DNA: TGTGCTAGTGGCTTAGGGGTCCAGCCCTACGAGCAGTACTTC. This gives the protein CASGLGVQPYEQYF. The chain carries TRBV12-5 and TRBJ2-7; a weak D match, TRBD1 (5 bases). The germline gives CDR1 LGHNT, CDR2 FRNRAP. This CDR3 spans 14 amino acids. V was pared by 6 bases and J by 2 bases, with 14 bases between.